This TCR beta chain came from a study of monozygotic twins with inflammatory bowel disease (dated by TCRdb to the late 2010s). Regarding the complete study: The complete study included about 30 monozygotic twin pairs: 19 IBD-discordant Danish pairs and nine German pairs, of which four were IBD-concordant and five were IBD-discordant. The search for disease-associated traits relied mainly on comparing IBD patients with their genetically identical healthy co-twins within discordant pairs. Each individual had, on average, about 151 000 unique TCRalpha sequences and 181 000 unique TCRbeta sequences available for analysis.

The CDR3 sequence holds 15 residues, the cysteine and phenylalanine included. No DNA is recorded. To note about this clonotype: The antigen it binds to is not known.

General study outcomes and caveats: The analysis was unable to tell apart different T cell subtypes. TCRbeta repertoire diversity, by inverse Simpson index, was decreased in IBD patients compared with their healthy co-twins. No single strong signal or clonotype linked to IBD turned up in the results, so the idea that one exists was not supported. Compared with healthy twins, IBD patients had fewer clonotypes in common with other individuals, a difference most pronounced in patients showing signs of disease activity. Differing immunosuppressive treatments among patients may have added background noise and inter-individual variability to the repertoires. Repertoire similarity did not differ between concordant and discordant twins, possibly due to limited statistical power.

The library was generated by 5' RACE. Each TCR library was prepared from around 3,400 ng of total RNA. cDNA was synthesized with SMARTScribe reverse transcriptase in eight separate reactions per sample. During cDNA synthesis, template switching was used to introduce unique molecular identifiers that contained a 6-nucleotide sample barcode. Amplification of TCRalpha and TCRbeta cDNA involved two nested PCRs of 16 and 9 cycles, and each PCR was followed by bead purification. Before amplification, cDNA was treated with uracil DNA-glycosylase and purified using the QIAquick PCR purification kit. The second PCR added Illumina TruSeq-compatible adapters along with sample-specific barcodes. TapeStation and Qubit were used to check library quality and concentration, and 4.5 to 6.5 ng of each library was pooled. Sequencing of pooled libraries was carried out on an Illumina HiSeq2500 single-index Rapid Run using 2 x 100 bp reads and custom sequencing primers. For the original study's pipeline: MiGEC version 1.2.6 was used for UMI-based consensus assembly, which corrected PCR and sequencing errors. MiXCR version 2.1.1 was used for V(D)J alignment, clonotype assembly and CDR3 extraction. Gene usage, clonotype sharing and MAIT/NKT TCR abundance were normalised by analysing the top 1000, 10 000 and 20 000 clonotypes per sample. Diversity was computed as the inverse Simpson index with the vegan R package after downsampling to 27 000 UMIs. Statistical testing used paired Mann-Whitney U tests on the discordant twin pairs and applied Benjamini-Hochberg correction for multiple testing. Through TCRdb reprocessing, the reads give one entry per CDR3 protein sequence; DNA is omitted. TCRdb, rather than the study authors, made the V and J calls. This specimen's table enumerates around 380,000 distinct CDR3 sequences. Approximately 2.3% of the sample rests with the top ten.

From each donor, a roughly 2.6 ml peripheral blood sample was collected into PAXgene tubes and stored at -80 degrees C. Without any T cell sorting, total RNA was extracted from whole blood using the PAXgene blood miRNA kit on an automated QIAcube. Peripheral blood from monozygotic twin pairs, either concordant or discordant for inflammatory bowel disease, underwent deep TCRalpha and TCRbeta repertoire profiling that used unique molecular barcoding. Smoking habits were recorded for all twin pairs, and each individual was classified as a current, former or never smoker. This receptor chain uses TRBV12-3 or TRBV12-4 and TRBJ2-3; TCRdb outputs TRBD2, but without DNA this stays unchecked. This receptor was identified in a human donor with ulcerative colitis or Crohn's disease, or a healthy co-twin of an affected twin (not recorded which). The sequencing input was blood. The CDR3 here reads CASSFPAGGTDTQYF.